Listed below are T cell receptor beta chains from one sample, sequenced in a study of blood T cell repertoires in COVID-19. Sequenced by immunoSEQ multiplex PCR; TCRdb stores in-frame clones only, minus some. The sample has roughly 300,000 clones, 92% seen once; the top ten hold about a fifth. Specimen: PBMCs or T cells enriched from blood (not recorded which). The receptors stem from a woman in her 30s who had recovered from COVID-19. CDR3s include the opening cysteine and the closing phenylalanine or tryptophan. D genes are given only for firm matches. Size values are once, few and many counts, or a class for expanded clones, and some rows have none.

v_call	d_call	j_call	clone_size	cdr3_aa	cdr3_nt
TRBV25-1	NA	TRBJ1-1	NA	CASSEWSPTATEAFF	TGTGCCAGCAGTGAATGGAGCCCCACGGCCACTGAAGCTTTCTTT
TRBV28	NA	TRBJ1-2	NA	CASSLLGGFAFDYGYTF	TGTGCCAGCAGTTTATTGGGAGGCTTTGCATTTGACTATGGCTACACCTTC
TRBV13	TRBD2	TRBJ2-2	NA	CASSLLKRERELFF	TGTGCCAGCAGCTTATTGAAGCGGGAGAGGGAGCTGTTTTTT
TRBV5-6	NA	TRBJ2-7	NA	CASSLISRTDEQYF	TGTGCCAGCAGCTTGATCTCACGGACTGATGAGCAGTACTTC
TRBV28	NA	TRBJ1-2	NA	CASQSQGLYGYTF	TGTGCCAGCCAAAGCCAGGGCCTTTATGGCTACACCTTC
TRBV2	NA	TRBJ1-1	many	CASTRGRDTEAFF	TGTGCCAGCACGCGGGGGCGAGACACTGAAGCTTTCTTT
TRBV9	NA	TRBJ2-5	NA	CASSVGSGTYQETQYF	TGTGCCAGCAGCGTAGGGTCAGGGACTTACCAAGAGACCCAGTACTTC
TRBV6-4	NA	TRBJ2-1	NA	CASSLTPVQDSHANEQFF	TGTGCCAGCTCGCTCACCCCAGTCCAGGACTCCCACGCCAATGAGCAGTTCTTC
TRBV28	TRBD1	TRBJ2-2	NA	CASGRGWLQGVTGELFF	TGTGCCAGCGGTAGGGGATGGTTACAGGGGGTGACCGGGGAGCTGTTTTTT
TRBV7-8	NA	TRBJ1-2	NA	CASSRGTSEDYTF	TGTGCCAGCAGCCGGGGGACATCCGAAGACTACACCTTC
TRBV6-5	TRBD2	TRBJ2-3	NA	CASGSRGAGQYF	TGTGCCAGCGGGTCGCGGGGGGCGGGGCAGTATTTT
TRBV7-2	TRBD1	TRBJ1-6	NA	CASSRDRGYSPLHF	TGTGCCAGCAGCCGGGACAGGGGTTATTCACCCCTCCACTTT
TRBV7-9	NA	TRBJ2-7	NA	CASSYPEGGGAYEQYF	TGTGCCAGCAGCTACCCGGAGGGAGGCGGGGCCTACGAGCAGTACTTC
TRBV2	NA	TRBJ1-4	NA	CASSEGRGNEKLFF	TGTGCCAGCAGTGAGGGTCGGGGGAATGAAAAACTGTTTTTT
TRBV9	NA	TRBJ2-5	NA	CASSAGVGMVTQYF	TGTGCCAGCAGCGCCGGGGTTGGGATGGTTACCCAGTACTTC
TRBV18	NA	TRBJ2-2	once	CASSPSSGFLQTYTGELFF	TGTGCCAGCTCACCCTCGTCGGGATTTCTCCAGACTTACACCGGGGAGCTGTTTTTT
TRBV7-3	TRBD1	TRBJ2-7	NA	CASSPLGQGAVYEQYF	TGTGCCAGCAGCCCCTTGGGACAGGGGGCGGTCTACGAGCAGTACTTC
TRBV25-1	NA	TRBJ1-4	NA	CASRRRSGNHNEKLFF	TGTGCCAGCAGGAGGCGGTCGGGAAATCATAATGAAAAACTGTTTTTT
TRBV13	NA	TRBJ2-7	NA	CASRDQGLGEQYF	TGTGCCAGCCGCGATCAGGGGTTGGGGGAGCAGTACTTC
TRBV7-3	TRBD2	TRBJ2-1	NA	CASSSSGGSYNEQFF	TGTGCCAGCAGTTCCAGCGGGGGCTCCTACAATGAGCAGTTCTTC
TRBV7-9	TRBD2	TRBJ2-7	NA	CASSLDLAGESRYEQYF	TGTGCCAGCAGCTTAGATTTAGCGGGAGAGTCCCGCTACGAGCAGTACTTC
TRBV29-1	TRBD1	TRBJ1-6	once	CSVAGDRGSPLHF	TGCAGCGTCGCCGGGGACAGGGGTTCACCCCTCCACTTT
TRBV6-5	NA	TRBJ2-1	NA	CASTGVSSYNEQFF	TGTGCCAGCACAGGGGTGAGCTCCTACAATGAGCAGTTCTTC
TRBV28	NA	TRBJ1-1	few	CASSEQLYNTEAFF	TGTGCCAGCAGTGAACAGCTTTACAACACTGAAGCTTTCTTT
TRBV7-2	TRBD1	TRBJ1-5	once	CASSLGQGSNQPQHF	TGTGCCAGCAGCCTCGGACAGGGAAGTAATCAGCCCCAGCATTTT
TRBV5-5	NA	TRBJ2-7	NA	CASSVDGSYEQYF	TGTGCCAGCAGCGTAGACGGGTCCTACGAGCAGTACTTC
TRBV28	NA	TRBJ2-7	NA	CASSYLAVGKVYEQYF	TGTGCCAGCAGTTACCTAGCTGTGGGTAAGGTCTACGAGCAGTACTTC
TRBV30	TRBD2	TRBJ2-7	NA	CAWRGEGRSYEQYF	TGTGCCTGGAGGGGGGAGGGACGGTCCTACGAGCAGTACTTC
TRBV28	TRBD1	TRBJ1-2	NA	CASSRSGQHYGYTF	TGTGCCAGCAGTCGCTCGGGACAGCACTATGGCTACACCTTC
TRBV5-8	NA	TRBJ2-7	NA	CASLRRGSTYEQYF	TGTGCCAGCTTAAGAAGAGGGAGTACCTACGAGCAGTACTTC
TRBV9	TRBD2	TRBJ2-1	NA	CASSPWTSGGFNEQFF	TGTGCCAGCAGCCCCTGGACTAGCGGGGGATTTAATGAGCAGTTCTTC
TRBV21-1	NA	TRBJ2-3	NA	CASGGSWGGYTQYF	TGTGCCAGCGGAGGTAGCTGGGGTGGTTATACGCAGTATTTT
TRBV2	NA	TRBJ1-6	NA	CASSEAPDISYNSPLHF	TGTGCCAGCAGTGAAGCCCCGGACATCTCCTATAATTCACCCCTCCACTTT
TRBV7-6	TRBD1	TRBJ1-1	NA	CASSLVKSQGATEAFF	TGTGCCAGCAGCTTAGTAAAGTCCCAGGGGGCAACTGAAGCTTTCTTT
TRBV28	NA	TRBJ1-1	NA	CASSSSNTEAFF	TGTGCCAGCAGTTCCAGTAACACTGAAGCTTTCTTT
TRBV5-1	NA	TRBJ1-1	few	CASTPDRMNTEAFF	TGCGCCAGCACCCCGGACAGAATGAACACTGAAGCTTTCTTT
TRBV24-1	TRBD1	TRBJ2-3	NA	CATSVRGRGERDTQYF	TGTGCCACCAGTGTTAGGGGGCGAGGCGAGAGAGATACGCAGTATTTT
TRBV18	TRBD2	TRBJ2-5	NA	CASSPSSGVGETQYF	TGTGCCAGCTCACCATCTAGCGGGGTTGGGGAGACCCAGTACTTC
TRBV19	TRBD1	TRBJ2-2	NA	CASSPRTGGETGELFF	TGTGCCAGTAGTCCTCGGACAGGGGGAGAGACCGGGGAGCTGTTTTTT
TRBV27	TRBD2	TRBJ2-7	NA	CASSLLVAGAYEQYF	TGTGCCAGCAGTTTATTGGTAGCGGGGGCCTACGAGCAGTACTTC
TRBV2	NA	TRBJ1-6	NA	CASTSDLPSPLHF	TGTGCCAGCACCTCGGACTTGCCTTCACCCCTCCACTTT
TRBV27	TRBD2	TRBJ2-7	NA	CATRSSGGTYEQYF	TGTGCCACTAGGTCGAGCGGGGGCACCTACGAGCAGTACTTC